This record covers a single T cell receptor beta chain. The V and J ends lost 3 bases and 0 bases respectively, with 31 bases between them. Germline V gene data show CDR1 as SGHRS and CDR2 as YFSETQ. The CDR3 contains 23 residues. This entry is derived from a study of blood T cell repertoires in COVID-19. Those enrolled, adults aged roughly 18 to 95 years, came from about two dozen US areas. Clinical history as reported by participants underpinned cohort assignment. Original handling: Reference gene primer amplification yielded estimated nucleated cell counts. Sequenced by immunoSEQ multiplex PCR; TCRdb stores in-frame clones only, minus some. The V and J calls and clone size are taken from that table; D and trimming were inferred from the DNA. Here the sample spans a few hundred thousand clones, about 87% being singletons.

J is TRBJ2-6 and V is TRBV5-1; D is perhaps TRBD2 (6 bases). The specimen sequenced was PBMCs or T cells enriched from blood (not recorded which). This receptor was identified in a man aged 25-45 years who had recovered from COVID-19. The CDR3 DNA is TGCGCCAGCAGCTCGTTCCTCGTGAGGCCGGTCTCTGCGGACTACTCTGGGGCCAACGTCCTGACTTTC. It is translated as CASSSFLVRPVSADYSGANVLTF.